This is a list of T cell receptor beta chains from one sample in a study of resident and recirculating memory T cells in vitiligo. Generated by immunoSEQ multiplex PCR, the TCRdb table keeps only in-frame clones and is missing some. Of 65,000 to 80,000 clones listed, about 91% are singletons. Sample: blood. All receptors come from a male donor with vitiligo. The CDR3 runs from the conserved cysteine through the conserved F or W. A D gene is named only where the DNA matches it firmly. Part of the rows lack a size; the others show once, few, many or a class for expanded clones.

size,J,D,V,CDR3,DNA
-,TRBJ2-5,TRBD2,TRBV9,CASSPRLAGPETQYF,TGTGCCAGCAGCCCCCGACTAGCGGGTCCGGAGACCCAGTACTTC
-,TRBJ2-7,-,TRBV7-2,CASSLVRGEQYF,TGTGCCAGCAGCTTAGTAAGGGGCGAGCAGTACTTC
-,TRBJ2-7,-,TRBV28,CASSQLISSYEQYF,TGTGCCAGCAGCCAACTAATTAGCTCCTACGAGCAGTACTTC
-,TRBJ2-1,TRBD2,TRBV27,CASSLYLAGVYNEQFF,TGTGCCAGCAGTTTATACCTAGCGGGAGTATACAATGAGCAGTTCTTC
-,TRBJ2-1,TRBD1,TRBV19,CASRGPPGQGGNEQFF,TGTGCCAGTAGAGGACCTCCGGGACAGGGGGGAAATGAGCAGTTCTTC
-,TRBJ2-7,-,TRBV6-6,CASSLNREQYF,TGTGCCAGCAGTTTGAACAGGGAGCAGTACTTC
once,TRBJ2-2,TRBD1,TRBV4-2,CASSQGFQGARTGELFF,TGTGCCAGCAGCCAAGGCTTCCAGGGGGCGAGGACCGGGGAGCTGTTTTTT
-,TRBJ2-2,TRBD1,TRBV11-2,CASSVSRDRAPNTGELFF,TGTGCCAGCAGCGTAAGCCGGGACAGGGCGCCGAACACCGGGGAGCTGTTTTTT
-,TRBJ2-3,-,TRBV7-9,CASSRGSADTQYF,TGTGCCAGCAGCCGGGGATCCGCAGATACGCAGTATTTT
-,TRBJ2-7,-,TRBV6-5,CASSYDISGLPYEQYF,TGTGCCAGCAGTTACGATATAAGCGGGCTCCCCTACGAGCAGTACTTC
-,TRBJ2-1,-,TRBV7-2,CASSLGVTGLYNEQFF,TGTGCCAGCAGCTTAGGAGTAACAGGCTTGTACAATGAGCAGTTCTTC
-,TRBJ1-1,-,TRBV30,CAWSVYRWNTEAFF,TGTGCCTGGAGTGTGTACAGGTGGAACACTGAAGCTTTCTTT
-,TRBJ2-5,-,TRBV10-3,CASALGQGAQYF,TGTGCCAGCGCGTTGGGTCAAGGGGCCCAGTACTTC
-,TRBJ2-3,-,TRBV7-2,CASSISGTSTDTQYF,TGTGCCAGCAGCATTTCCGGGACTAGCACAGATACGCAGTATTTT
-,TRBJ2-1,TRBD2,TRBV5-1,CASSLVSGLAGPNEQFF,TGCGCCAGCAGCTTGGTCTCGGGACTAGCGGGCCCCAATGAGCAGTTCTTC
-,TRBJ2-7,-,TRBV4-3,CASSQDLEPAVTYEQYF,TGCGCCAGCAGCCAAGATCTGGAGCCGGCGGTGACCTACGAGCAGTACTTC
-,TRBJ2-2,-,TRBV12-5,CAPVIRQTNTGELFF,TGTGCACCCGTGATACGACAGACGAACACCGGGGAGCTGTTTTTT
-,TRBJ2-7,TRBD1,TRBV5-1,CASSQRTGASYEQYF,TGCGCCAGCAGCCAGCGGACAGGGGCCTCCTACGAGCAGTACTTC
-,TRBJ1-5,TRBD1,TRBV19,CASSLQGEPQHF,TGTGCCAGTAGTCTTCAGGGGGAGCCCCAGCATTTT
few,TRBJ2-6,-,TRBV7-3,CASNPQGSGANVLTF,TGTGCCAGCAACCCACAGGGCTCTGGGGCCAACGTCCTGACTTTC
-,TRBJ1-2,-,TRBV20-1,CSARQDYGYTF,TGCAGTGCTAGGCAGGACTATGGCTACACCTTC
-,TRBJ2-3,TRBD1,TRBV27,CASREMPGQGDPTQYF,TGTGCCAGCAGGGAAATGCCGGGACAGGGGGACCCCACGCAGTATTTT
few,TRBJ1-3,TRBD1,TRBV28,CASSGDRDPTIYF,TGTGCCAGCAGCGGTGACAGGGATCCGACCATATATTTT
-,TRBJ2-7,-,TRBV28,CASSGAGYEQYF,TGTGCCAGCAGTGGCGCGGGGTACGAGCAGTACTTC
-,TRBJ2-1,TRBD2,TRBV28,CASSPTRGAGGHEQFF,TGTGCCAGCAGTCCCACCCGAGGGGCGGGAGGACATGAGCAGTTCTTC
-,TRBJ2-1,TRBD1,TRBV29-1,CSVDPGGDEQFF,TGCAGCGTTGACCCAGGGGGCGATGAGCAGTTCTTC